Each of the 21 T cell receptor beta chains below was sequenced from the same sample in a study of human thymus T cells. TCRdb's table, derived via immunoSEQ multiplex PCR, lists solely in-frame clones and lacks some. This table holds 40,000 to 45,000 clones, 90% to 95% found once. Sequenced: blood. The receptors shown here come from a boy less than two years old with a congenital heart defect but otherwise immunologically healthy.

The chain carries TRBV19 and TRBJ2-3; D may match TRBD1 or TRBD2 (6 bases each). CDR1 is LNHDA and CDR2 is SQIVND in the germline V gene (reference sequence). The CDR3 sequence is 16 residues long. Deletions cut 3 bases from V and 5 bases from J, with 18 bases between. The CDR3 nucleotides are TGTGCCAGTAGTATGAGGGGAGAGGGGGGTGGAGATACGCAGTATTTT. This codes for CASSMRGEGGGDTQYF.

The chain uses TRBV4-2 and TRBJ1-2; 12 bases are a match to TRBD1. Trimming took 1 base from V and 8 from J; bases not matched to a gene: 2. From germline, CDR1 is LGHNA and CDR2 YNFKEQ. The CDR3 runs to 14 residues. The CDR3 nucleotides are TGTGCCAGCAGCCAAGTGGGGACAGGGGGCGGCTACACCTTC. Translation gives CASSQVGTGGGYTF.

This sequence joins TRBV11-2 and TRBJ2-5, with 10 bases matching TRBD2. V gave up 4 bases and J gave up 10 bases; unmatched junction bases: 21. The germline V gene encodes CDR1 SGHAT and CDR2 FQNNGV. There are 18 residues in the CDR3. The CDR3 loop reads CASSSNVLNSGGAKIQYF. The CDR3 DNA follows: TGTGCCAGCAGCTCCAACGTCCTCAACAGCGGGGGGGCAAAGATCCAGTACTTC.

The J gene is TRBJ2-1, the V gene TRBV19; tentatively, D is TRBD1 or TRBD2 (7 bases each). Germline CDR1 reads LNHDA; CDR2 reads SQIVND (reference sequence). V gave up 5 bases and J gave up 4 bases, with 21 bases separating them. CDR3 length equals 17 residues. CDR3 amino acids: CASSPGGGLAKYNEQFF. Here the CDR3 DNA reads TGTGCCAGTAGTCCAGGGGGGGGGCTAGCGAAGTACAATGAGCAGTTCTTC.

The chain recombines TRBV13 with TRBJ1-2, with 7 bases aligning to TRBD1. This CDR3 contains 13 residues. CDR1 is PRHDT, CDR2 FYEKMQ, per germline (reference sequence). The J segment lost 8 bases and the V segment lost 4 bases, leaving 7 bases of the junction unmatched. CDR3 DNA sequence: TGTGCCAGCAGCTCTTCGACAGGGACAGGCTACACCTTC. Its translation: CASSSSTGTGYTF.

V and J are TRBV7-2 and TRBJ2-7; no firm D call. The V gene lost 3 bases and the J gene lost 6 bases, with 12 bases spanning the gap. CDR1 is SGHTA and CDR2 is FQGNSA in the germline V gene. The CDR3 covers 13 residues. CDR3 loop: CASSFVTVSEQYF. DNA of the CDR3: TGTGCCAGCAGCTTCGTTACGGTCTCCGAGCAGTACTTC.

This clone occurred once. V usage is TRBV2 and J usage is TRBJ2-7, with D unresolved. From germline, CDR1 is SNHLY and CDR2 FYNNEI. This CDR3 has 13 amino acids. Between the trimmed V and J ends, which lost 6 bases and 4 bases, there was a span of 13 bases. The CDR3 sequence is CASSRDTFYEQYF. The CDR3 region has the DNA TGTGCCAGCAGCCGCGACACTTTTTACGAGCAGTACTTC.

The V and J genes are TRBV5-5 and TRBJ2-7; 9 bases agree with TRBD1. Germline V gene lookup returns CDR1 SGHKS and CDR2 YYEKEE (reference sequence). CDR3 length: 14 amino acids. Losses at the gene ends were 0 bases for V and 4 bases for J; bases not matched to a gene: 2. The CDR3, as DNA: TGTGCCAGCAGCTTGGGGGACAGGGCGTACGAGCAGTACTTC. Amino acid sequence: CASSLGDRAYEQYF.

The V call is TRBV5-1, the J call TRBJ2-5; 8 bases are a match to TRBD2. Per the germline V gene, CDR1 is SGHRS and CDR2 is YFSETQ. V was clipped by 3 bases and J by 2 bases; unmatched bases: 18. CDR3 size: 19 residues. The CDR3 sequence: CASSWGPGGGRRLQETQYF. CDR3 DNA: TGCGCCAGCAGCTGGGGCCCCGGGGGGGGTCGGAGACTTCAAGAGACCCAGTACTTC.

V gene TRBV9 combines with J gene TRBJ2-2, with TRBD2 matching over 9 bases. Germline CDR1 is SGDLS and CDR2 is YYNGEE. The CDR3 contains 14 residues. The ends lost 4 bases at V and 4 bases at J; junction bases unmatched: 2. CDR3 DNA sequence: TGTGCCAGCAGCTTTAGCGGGGGCACCGGGGAGCTGTTTTTT. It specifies CASSFSGGTGELFF. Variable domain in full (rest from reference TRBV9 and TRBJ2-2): DSGVTQTPKHLITATGQRVTLRCSPRSGDLSVYWYQQSLDQGLQFLIQYYNGEERAKGNILERFSAQQFPDLHSELNLSSLELGDSALYFCASSFSGGTGELFFGEGSRLTVL.

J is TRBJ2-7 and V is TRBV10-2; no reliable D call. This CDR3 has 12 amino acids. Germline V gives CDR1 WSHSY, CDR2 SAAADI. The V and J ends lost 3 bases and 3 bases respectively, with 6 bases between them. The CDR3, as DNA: TGCGCCAGCAGTGAAAGGTACTACGAGCAGTACTTC. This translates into CASSERYYEQYF.

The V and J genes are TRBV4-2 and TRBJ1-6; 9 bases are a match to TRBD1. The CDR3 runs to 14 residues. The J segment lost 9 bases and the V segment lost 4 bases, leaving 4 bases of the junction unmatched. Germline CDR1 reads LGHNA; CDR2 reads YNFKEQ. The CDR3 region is CASSRTGGTSPLHF. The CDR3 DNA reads TGTGCCAGCAGCCGAACAGGGGGCACTTCACCCCTCCACTTT.

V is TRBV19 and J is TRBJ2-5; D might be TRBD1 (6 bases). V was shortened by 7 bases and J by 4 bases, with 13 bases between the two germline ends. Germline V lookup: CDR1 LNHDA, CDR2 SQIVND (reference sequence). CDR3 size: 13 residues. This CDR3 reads CASTRQDGETQYF. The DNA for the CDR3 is TGTGCCAGTACCCGACAGGATGGAGAGACCCAGTACTTC.

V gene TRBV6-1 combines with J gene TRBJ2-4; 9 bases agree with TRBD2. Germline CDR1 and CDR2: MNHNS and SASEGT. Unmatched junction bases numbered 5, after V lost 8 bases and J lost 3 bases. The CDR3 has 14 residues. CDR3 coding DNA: TGTGCCAGCCGGCTAGCGGGGAACAAAAACATTCAGTACTTC. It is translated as CASRLAGNKNIQYF.

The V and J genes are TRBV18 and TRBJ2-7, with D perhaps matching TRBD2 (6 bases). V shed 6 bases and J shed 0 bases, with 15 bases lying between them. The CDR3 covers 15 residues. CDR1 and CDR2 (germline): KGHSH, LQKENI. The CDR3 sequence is CASSSRDGSSYEQYF. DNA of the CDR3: TGTGCCAGCTCCTCCCGGGACGGGAGCTCCTACGAGCAGTACTTC.

As DNA, the CDR3 is TGTGCCAGCAGCTTAGCGGGGGGGCCTCGGGAGACCCAGTACTTC. Protein: CASSLAGGPRETQYF. V usage is TRBV7-9 and J usage is TRBJ2-5; TRBD2 is a possible D gene (7 bases). Germline CDR1 and CDR2: SEHNR and FQNEAQ (reference sequence). Trimming removed 0 bases at V and 5 bases at J, with 13 bases between. CDR3 length: 15 amino acids.

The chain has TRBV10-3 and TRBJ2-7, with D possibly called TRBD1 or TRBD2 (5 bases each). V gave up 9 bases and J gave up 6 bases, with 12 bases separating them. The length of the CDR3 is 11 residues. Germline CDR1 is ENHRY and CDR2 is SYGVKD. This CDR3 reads CAITRGGEQYF. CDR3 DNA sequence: TGTGCCATTACGAGGGGTGGCGAGCAGTACTTC.

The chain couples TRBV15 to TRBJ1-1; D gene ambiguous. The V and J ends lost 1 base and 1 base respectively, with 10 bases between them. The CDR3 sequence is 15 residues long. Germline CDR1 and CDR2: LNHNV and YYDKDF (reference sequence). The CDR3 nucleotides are TGTGCCACCAGCAGAGGCCATGTTACGAACACTGAAGCTTTCTTT. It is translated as CATSRGHVTNTEAFF.

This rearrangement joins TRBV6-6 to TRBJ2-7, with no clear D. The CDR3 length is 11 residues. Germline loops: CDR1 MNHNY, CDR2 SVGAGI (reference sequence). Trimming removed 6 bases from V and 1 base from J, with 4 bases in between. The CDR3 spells CASSPSYEQYF. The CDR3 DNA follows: TGTGCCAGCAGCCCTTCCTACGAGCAGTACTTC.

CDR3 residues: CASSLSPPSGGSNEQFF. The CDR3 region has the DNA TGTGCCAGCAGTTTATCCCCGCCTAGCGGGGGAAGCAATGAGCAGTTCTTC. The chain carries TRBV27 and TRBJ2-1, with 10 bases lining up with TRBD2. Per germline, CDR1 MNHEY and CDR2 SMNVEV (reference sequence). This CDR3 contains 17 residues. With V trimmed by 0 bases and J by 6 bases, 8 bases remained unmatched.

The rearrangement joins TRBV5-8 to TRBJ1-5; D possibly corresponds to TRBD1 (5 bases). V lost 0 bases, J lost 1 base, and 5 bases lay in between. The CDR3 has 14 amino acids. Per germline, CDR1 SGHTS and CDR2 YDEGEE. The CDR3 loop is CASSLGGSNQPQHF. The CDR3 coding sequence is TGTGCCAGCAGCTTGGGGGGCAGCAATCAGCCCCAGCATTTT. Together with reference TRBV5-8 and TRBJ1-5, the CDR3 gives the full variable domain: EAGVTQSPTHLIKTRGQQATLRCSPISGHTSVYWYQQALGLGLQFLLWYDEGEERNRGNFPPRFSGRQFPNYSSELNVNALELEDSALYLCASSLGGSNQPQHFGDGTRLSIL.